The next 7 T cell receptor beta chains were all read from a single sample in a study of T cells in Graves' hyperthyroidism and ophthalmopathy. There were TCR beta CDR3 regions amplified from RNA transcripts. When the TCR CDR3 underwent first-round RT-PCR, the HTBI primer set was used. TCRdb re-derived calls from the multiplex PCR reads in MiXCR, one entry per CDR3 protein. The top ten clones hold less than 9% of a sample with approximately 600,000 distinct CDR3 sequences, 14% of them seen once. The source material was blood. These receptors were collected from a woman aged 18-29 years with Graves' ophthalmopathy.

This chain joins TRBV18 and TRBJ1-1; D is ambiguous. The V and J ends lost 5 bases and 0 bases respectively, with 13 bases between them. CDR1 KGHSH and CDR2 LQKENI come from the germline V gene. The CDR3 runs 15 residues. This CDR3 is CASSYGASMNTEAFF. The CDR3 coding sequence is TGTGCCAGCTCATACGGCGCAAGCATGAACACTGAAGCTTTCTTT.

This clonotype came up many times. The chain couples TRBV27 to TRBJ1-4, with 7 bases matching TRBD1. V dropped 5 bases and J dropped 5; count of bases not matched to a gene: 11. The V gene's germline CDR1 is MNHEY and CDR2 SMNVEV (reference sequence). The CDR3 runs 16 residues. CDR3 in amino acids: CASSPRNRGVNEKLFF. The CDR3 DNA is TGTGCCAGCAGTCCCCGAAACAGGGGTGTAAATGAAAAACTGTTTTTT. Full variable domain (missing parts from reference TRBV27 and TRBJ1-4): EAQVTQNPRYLITVTGKKLTVTCSQNMNHEYMSWYRQDPGLGLRQIYYSMNVEVTDKGDVPEGYKVSRKEKRNFPLILESPSPNQTSLYFCASSPRNRGVNEKLFFGSGTQLSVL.

Notes on this clonotype: A read error may explain this, as a much larger clone is one base away. This CDR3 fails to terminate in the conserved phenylalanine or tryptophan, so it likely reflects a read error. The chain links TRBV28 to TRBJ1-2, with D perhaps matching TRBD1 (5 bases). The germline V gene encodes CDR1 MDHEN and CDR2 SYDVKM. V lost 5 bases to trimming and J lost 0 bases, with 13 bases between them. The CDR3 is made up of 15 amino acids. CDR3 coding DNA: TGTGCCAGCAGTGTAACCGGGACGGCTAACTATGGCTACACCCTC. Translation gives CASSVTGTANYGYTL.

In its sample, this clonotype was seen a few times. This sequence joins TRBV20-1 and TRBJ1-4; D possibly corresponds to TRBD1 (5 bases). In germline, CDR1 is DFQATT, CDR2 SNEGSKA (reference sequence). V lost 6 bases, J lost 3 bases, and 8 bases lay in between. The CDR3 extends over 12 amino acids. The CDR3 loop is CSATGANEKLFF. The CDR3 bases are TGCAGTGCCACGGGGGCTAATGAAAAACTGTTTTTT.

V gene TRBV20-1 combines with J gene TRBJ2-7; D not certain. Per germline, CDR1 DFQATT and CDR2 SNEGSKA (reference sequence). The CDR3 contains 11 residues. Trimming cost V 4 bases and J 1 base, with 5 bases left between them. CDR3 in DNA: TGCAGTGCTATACTTTCCTACGAGCAGTACTTC. Encoded protein: CSAILSYEQYF.

The DNA for the CDR3 is TGTGCCAGCAGTTTAATTGGCCCCGGAAACACCATATATTTT. This gives the protein CASSLIGPGNTIYF. The V gene is TRBV27, the J gene TRBJ1-3; D remains unclear. This CDR3 is 14 amino acids long. The V gene's germline CDR1 is MNHEY and CDR2 SMNVEV (reference sequence). Trimming shortened V by 2 bases and J by 4 bases, and 9 bases separated the two germline ends.

The chain couples TRBV20-1 to TRBJ2-3, with D possibly being TRBD1 or TRBD2 (5 bases each). CDR1 and CDR2 (germline): DFQATT, SNEGSKA (reference sequence). V gave up 5 bases and J gave up 14 bases, with 17 bases separating them. The CDR3 is made up of 11 amino acids. CDR3: CSAFVRGVRYF. CDR3 DNA sequence: TGCAGTGCTTTCGTGAGGGGAGTACGGTATTTT.